The clone carrying this T cell receptor (beta chain) was seen only once. This sample is drawn from a study of blood T cell repertoires in COVID-19. The wider study: Sites in the United States, Italy and Spain provided acute and convalescent COVID-19 samples. T cells, B-cell-depleted T cells, or PBMCs supplied cDNA or gDNA.

Under the authors' procedure: Reference gene primer amplification gave nucleated cell count estimates. Profiled with immunoSEQ multiplex PCR; TCRdb holds only in-frame clones, not every one. V and J calls and clone size are given by that table; D and trimming were obtained from the DNA. The table shows approximately 130,000 clones, with about 85% occurring only once. V lost 6 bases and J lost 9, with 15 bases in between. The CDR3 is 14 residues long. Germline V lookup: CDR1 MNHEY, CDR2 SVGAGI. Specimen: peripheral blood. The sequence came from a human donor in a cohort sampled during active COVID-19. This chain links TRBV6-5 with TRBJ1-6; D remains ambiguous. CDR3 region: CASRGRAVSSPLHF. For the CDR3, the DNA is TGTGCCAGCAGAGGGAGGGCAGTCTCTTCACCCCTCCACTTT.